This TCR beta chain was documented in a study of T cell clonality in common variable immunodeficiency. Study conclusions and caveats: Authors noted CVID clonality's cause needs subpopulation repertoire sequencing. CVID subjects had higher TCRbeta clonality than healthy controls, most marked in about a third. Fewer deletions and N-nucleotide insertions were reportedly seen in common variable immunodeficiency TCR beta sequences. Compared with controls, CVID subjects had fewer shared TCRbeta clones.

This clone has a count of ten or more. Its specificity is unknown. The CDR3 goes on 3 residues after the read ends, and that part is filled in from the germline J gene. Only in-frame clones appear in the TCRdb table, and some are missing; sequencing was by immunoSEQ multiplex PCR. The sample has more than 45,000 clones, none seen only once. Per germline, CDR1 SGHRS and CDR2 YFSETQ. Trimming removed 3 bases at V and 2 bases at J, with 15 bases between. The CDR3 runs to 17 residues. The specimen was peripheral blood mononuclear cells. The clonotype comes from a person between 18 and 75 years old in good health. The V call is TRBV5-1, the J call TRBJ2-6, with D maybe TRBD1 (6 bases). The CDR3 bases that were read are TGCGCCAGCAGCTCGACCAGCCAGGGGACTGGGGCCAACGTC. Encoded protein: CASSSTSQGTGANV. The whole CDR3 protein reads CASSSTSQGTGANVLTF.